The 26 T cell receptor beta chains below all came from one sample that was sequenced in a study of CD8 T cells in ankylosing spondylitis. TCRdb re-called the 5' RACE reads through MiXCR, storing one row per CDR3 protein. The sample comprises under 850,000 distinct CDR3 sequences, under 20% of which are singletons, and under 20% rests with the top ten. General study results and limits: Blood of patients with ankylosing spondylitis appeared to be characterized by a TCR beta motif of eight highly homologous variants.

No antigen has been identified for these receptors. Material for sequencing was blood, either unsorted or a sorted T cell fraction (not recorded which). The receptors stem from a male donor with ankylosing spondylitis.

The table lists this clonotype with a few counts. The J gene is TRBJ1-1, the V gene TRBV6-9, with no clear D. Germline V gene data show CDR1 as MNHGY and CDR2 as SVAAGI. Trimming removed 4 bases from V and 3 bases from J, with 15 bases in between. The CDR3 has 15 amino acids. The CDR3 region is CASSSETRQDTEAFF. For the CDR3, the DNA is TGTGCCAGCAGTTCAGAAACCCGGCAGGACACTGAAGCTTTCTTT.

The CDR3 reads CSALGRNTDTQYF. The CDR3 DNA reads as TGCAGTGCTTTGGGACGCAACACAGATACGCAGTATTTT. This chain connects TRBV20-1 to TRBJ2-3; the D call may be TRBD1 or TRBD2 (5 bases each). This CDR3 has 13 amino acids. CDR1 and CDR2 (germline): DFQATT, SNEGSKA (reference sequence). Trimming removed 5 bases at V and 2 bases at J, with 11 bases between.

This clonotype showed up just a few times. V gene TRBV7-3 combines with J gene TRBJ2-1; D uncertain. The V and J ends lost 3 bases and 0 bases respectively, with 12 bases between them. There are 16 residues in the CDR3. The germline V gene has CDR1 SGHTA and CDR2 FQGTGA. The DNA of the CDR3 is TGTGCCAGCAGCTTTAGCTTTTCAAGCTCCTACAATGAGCAGTTCTTC. This gives the protein CASSFSFSSSYNEQFF.

This clonotype appeared a few times. This chain joins TRBV19 and TRBJ2-1; 9 bases are shared with TRBD1. In germline, CDR1 is LNHDA, CDR2 SQIVND (reference sequence). V dropped 6 bases and J dropped 4; count of bases not matched to a gene: 4. CDR3 size: 14 residues. CDR3 sequence reads: CASRGTGRYNEQFF. In DNA form, the CDR3 reads TGTGCCAGTAGGGGGACAGGGAGATACAATGAGCAGTTCTTC.

This clonotype has a handful of counts. The gene calls are TRBV28 and TRBJ2-4; no firm D call. This CDR3 has 15 residues. V gave up 7 bases and J gave up 8 bases, with 21 bases separating them. In germline, CDR1 is MDHEN, CDR2 SYDVKM. CDR3 sequence (DNA): TGTGCCAGCACCCCCCTGCAGGTCGGTCAGGACATTCAGTACTTC. Amino acids: CASTPLQVGQDIQYF. The complete variable domain, with remaining parts taken from reference TRBV28 and TRBJ2-4, reads DVKVTQSSRYLVKRTGEKVFLECVQDMDHENMFWYRQDPGLGLRLIYFSYDVKMKEKGDIPEGYSVSREKKERFSLILESASTNQTSMYLCASTPLQVGQDIQYFGAGTRLSVL.

This clonotype was observed a few times. The rearrangement uses TRBV9 and TRBJ2-3; 11 nucleotides line up with TRBD2. V was pared by 1 base and J by 3 bases, with 7 bases of the junction left unmatched. The CDR3 runs 17 residues. Germline assignment: CDR1 SGDLS and CDR2 YYNGEE. CDR3 region: CASSVRTSGLSTDTQYF. The CDR3 DNA reads TGTGCCAGCAGCGTAAGGACTAGCGGGCTGTCGACAGATACGCAGTATTTT.

This clonotype came up a few times. The rearrangement links TRBV5-1 to TRBJ2-7; either TRBD1 or TRBD2 may fit D (5 bases each). Germline lookup yields CDR1 SGHRS and CDR2 YFSETQ. This CDR3 contains 15 residues. V lost 0 bases and J lost 0, with 10 bases in between. CDR3 nucleotides: TGCGCCAGCAGCTTGGAAGGGGCGGGCTCCTACGAGCAGTACTTC. Residues: CASSLEGAGSYEQYF.

The J gene is TRBJ2-7, the V gene TRBV4-1, with TRBD1 matching over 9 bases. The CDR3 loop spans 15 amino acids. The ends lost 5 bases at V and 6 bases at J; junction bases unmatched: 11. Germline values: CDR1 MGHRA, CDR2 YSYEKL. CDR3 sequence: CASSLEPGTGPEQYF. The DNA of the CDR3 is TGCGCCAGCAGCTTAGAACCCGGGACAGGGCCCGAGCAGTACTTC.

In this sample, this clonotype turned up a few times. The chain links TRBV3-1 to TRBJ1-3, with 11 nucleotides matching TRBD1. The CDR3 is 19 residues long. In germline, CDR1 is LGHDT, CDR2 YNNKEL (reference sequence). The V and J ends lost 4 bases and 4 bases, in that order; junction bases with no gene match: 15. The CDR3 sequence is CASSPTSGQGGGLGNTIYF. Written as DNA, the CDR3 is TGTGCCAGCAGCCCGACCTCGGGACAGGGGGGGGGACTCGGAAACACCATATATTTT.

The V and J genes are TRBV29-1 and TRBJ2-7; 7 positions agree with TRBD1. There are 15 residues in the CDR3. Germline CDR1 reads SQVTM; CDR2 reads ANQGSEA. V lost 0 bases and J lost 5; bases outside the gene matches: 10. The CDR3 DNA is TGCAGCGTTGAAGAAGGCAACAGGGGCCCCCACGAGCAGTACTTC. Its protein product is CSVEEGNRGPHEQYF.

This rearrangement joins TRBV5-1 to TRBJ2-1; 11 positions match TRBD2. Germline CDR1 is SGHRS and CDR2 is YFSETQ. The ends lost 4 bases at V and 0 bases at J; junction bases unmatched: 6. The CDR3 is 17 amino acids. CDR3 amino acids: CASSTGTSGFSYNEQFF. The CDR3 bases are TGCGCCAGCAGCACGGGGACTAGCGGATTCTCCTACAATGAGCAGTTCTTC.

This clonotype has more than one count but fewer than ten. The chain has TRBV28 and TRBJ2-3; 11 nucleotides match TRBD2. The CDR3 has 16 amino acids. The germline V gene has CDR1 MDHEN and CDR2 SYDVKM. V lost 6 bases, J lost 5 bases, and 10 bases stayed unmatched. The CDR3 bases are TGTGCCAGCAGCGAAGGAATAGCGGGAGGGGGAGATACGCAGTATTTT. The encoded protein is CASSEGIAGGGDTQYF.

The V call is TRBV7-2, the J call TRBJ2-1; TRBD1 aligns across 8 bases. With V trimmed by 1 base and J by 9 bases, 8 bases remained unmatched. The CDR3 contains 15 residues. CDR1 is SGHTA, CDR2 FQGNSA, per germline. The CDR3 coding sequence is TGTGCCAGCAGCTTAGGTCGTACAGGGGGAGTTGAGCAGTTCTTC. Amino acids: CASSLGRTGGVEQFF.

This clonotype showed up many times. J is TRBJ2-3 and V is TRBV12-3 or TRBV12-4, with D perhaps matching TRBD1 (6 bases). Trimming stripped 6 bases from V and 2 bases from J, with 12 bases between. The length of the CDR3 is 14 residues. The chain's CDR3 is CASSRTALTDTQYF. The CDR3 DNA sequence: TGTGCCAGCAGCAGGACAGCCCTCACAGATACGCAGTATTTT.

This clonotype has more than one count but fewer than ten. The chain has TRBV5-5 and TRBJ1-5, with D hard to call. The germline gives CDR1 SGHKS, CDR2 YYEKEE (reference sequence). This CDR3 has 16 amino acids. V gave up 1 base and J gave up 7 bases, with 18 bases separating them. The CDR3 nucleotides are TGTGCCAGCAGCTTGTTCCCGACCTCTCGGCAGCAGCCCCAGCATTTT. Protein sequence: CASSLFPTSRQQPQHF.

This rearrangement joins TRBV12-3 or TRBV12-4 to TRBJ2-2; D is perhaps TRBD2 (5 bases). The CDR3 is 17 residues long. V lost 6 bases to trimming and J lost 5 bases, with 22 bases between them. This CDR3 reads CASSPSRGGVGTGELFF. CDR3 bases: TGTGCCAGCAGCCCCTCCCGGGGTGGTGTTGGGACCGGGGAGCTGTTTTTT.

The genes are TRBV5-1 and TRBJ1-1; tentatively, D is TRBD1 (5 bases). This CDR3 has 15 amino acids. V was clipped by 0 bases and J by 5 bases, with 14 bases between them. From germline, CDR1 is SGHRS and CDR2 YFSETQ. CDR3 sequence reads: CASSLGAEGRTEAFF. CDR3 in DNA: TGCGCCAGCAGCTTGGGGGCGGAGGGGCGGACTGAAGCTTTCTTT.

This clonotype was detected a few times. J is TRBJ1-1 and V is TRBV29-1; a weak D match, TRBD1 (5 bases). The CDR3 loop spans 14 amino acids. Germline CDR1 is SQVTM and CDR2 is ANQGSEA. Trimming removed 2 bases from V and 1 base from J, with 11 bases in between. The CDR3 loop is CSVERGSGNTEAFF. The DNA of the CDR3 is TGCAGCGTTGAAAGGGGTTCAGGGAACACTGAAGCTTTCTTT. The whole variable domain, filled in from reference TRBV29-1 and TRBJ1-1, reads SAVISQKPSRDICQRGTSLTIQCQVDSQVTMMFWYRQQPGQSLTLIATANQGSEATYESGFVIDKFPISRPNLTFSTLTVSNMSPEDSSIYLCSVERGSGNTEAFFGQGTRLTVV.

This clonotype has ten or more counts. This chain uses TRBV12-3 or TRBV12-4 with TRBJ2-7; 9 positions agree with TRBD1. This CDR3 contains 15 residues. Trimming took 6 bases from V and 1 from J; bases not matched to a gene: 7. Written as DNA, the CDR3 is TGTGCCAGCAGCAGACAGGGGGGCAAGTCCTACGAGCAGTACTTC. Translating gives CASSRQGGKSYEQYF.

The gene calls are TRBV5-6 and TRBJ1-1; maybe TRBD1 (5 bases). V was shortened by 6 bases and J by 0 bases, with 12 bases between the two germline ends. Germline values: CDR1 SGHDT, CDR2 YYEEEE. The CDR3 loop spans 14 amino acids. The CDR3 reads CASTLPGLNTEAFF. CDR3 bases: TGTGCCAGCACCCTACCAGGGCTGAACACTGAAGCTTTCTTT.

The V and J genes are TRBV20-1 and TRBJ2-1, with 9 bases identical to TRBD1. V dropped 3 bases and J dropped 5; count of bases not matched to a gene: 5. The CDR3 extends over 14 amino acids. Germline V gene data show CDR1 as DFQATT and CDR2 as SNEGSKA (reference sequence). The CDR3 loop reads CSASWDRVDNEQFF. The CDR3, as DNA: TGCAGTGCTAGTTGGGACAGGGTGGACAATGAGCAGTTCTTC.

The DNA of the CDR3 is TGTGCCAGCAGGGGGGCCAGGGAGACCCAGTACTTC. Amino acids: CASRGARETQYF. The V gene is TRBV6-5, the J gene TRBJ2-5; tentatively, D is TRBD1 (6 bases). The V end was cut by 6 bases, the J end by 5 bases, with 10 bases between. The CDR3 runs to 12 residues. Germline V gene sequence: CDR1 MNHEY, CDR2 SVGAGI.

The chain links TRBV6-5 to TRBJ1-2, with D possibly being TRBD1 (6 bases). CDR1 and CDR2 from the germline V gene are MNHEY and SVGAGI. The CDR3 covers 14 residues. V was shortened by 4 bases and J by 5 bases, with 14 bases between the two germline ends. The CDR3 nucleotides are TGTGCCAGCAGTTCAGGACAGCTTTATTATGGCTACACCTTC. Translated, it gives CASSSGQLYYGYTF.

This rearrangement joins TRBV6-5 to TRBJ2-5, with 11 bases that match TRBD2. Germline V CDR1 and CDR2: MNHEY, SVGAGI. The CDR3 length is 15 residues. V shed 0 bases and J 5 bases; nucleotides not matched to a gene: 2. Here the CDR3 DNA reads TGTGCCAGCAGTTACTCTAGCGGGAGGGGTGAGACCCAGTACTTC. Translated, it gives CASSYSSGRGETQYF.

This clonotype was seen more than once but under ten times. The chain carries TRBV10-2 and TRBJ1-2, with 12 bases lining up with TRBD1. Losses at the gene ends were 3 bases for V and 5 bases for J; bases not matched to a gene: 4. This CDR3 has 15 amino acids. Germline V lookup: CDR1 WSHSY, CDR2 SAAADI. CDR3 in amino acids: CASSDPGQGAYGYTF. The CDR3 DNA sequence: TGCGCCAGCAGTGATCCGGGACAGGGGGCGTATGGCTACACCTTC.

A few counts support this clonotype. V gene TRBV6-1 combines with J gene TRBJ1-6; TRBD1 agrees at 7 bases. Per the germline V gene, CDR1 is MNHNS and CDR2 is SASEGT. The CDR3 covers 18 residues. V trimming: 5 bases; J trimming: 9 bases; junction bases outside the gene matches: 19. CDR3 region: CASSRAIGQVRVGSPLHF. In nucleotides, the CDR3 is TGTGCCAGCAGTCGCGCGATCGGACAGGTTCGAGTTGGTTCACCCCTCCACTTT.